This T cell receptor (beta chain) derives from a study of molecular identifiers for immune sequencing clone quantification. This clonotype was counted many times. Its cognate antigen is unknown. Study-level results: In naive cells, under 1% of molecules belonged to clones above 20 RNA copies, against over 97% in effector cells. Clone sizes that are highly expanded could be underestimated when identical TCR molecules share a barcode.

CD8+CD4-CCR7+CD45RA+ cells were sorted as naive CD8 T cells. Bulk TCR libraries used previously described methods and listed TCR primers. TCRdb re-called the PCR reads through MiXCR, storing one row per CDR3 protein. The table has about 640,000 distinct CDR3 sequences, nearly 20% seen once. Specimen: naive CD8+ T cells from blood, with Jurkat cell RNA spiked in. Subset given: FACS-sorted CD8+CD4-CCR7+CD45RA+ naive T cells. This TCR came from a human donor in good health. Some libraries in this study had Jurkat cell RNA spiked in.

The CDR3 bases are TGTGCCAGCAGTGAATTGGAAGGGTGGACAGGGGTCACCGGGGAGCTGTTTTTT. Protein: CASSELEGWTGVTGELFF. J is TRBJ2-2 and V is TRBV25-1; 9 bases fit TRBD1. After removal of 1 base from V and 4 bases from J, the junction contained 10 bases not matched to a gene. CDR1 and CDR2 from the germline V gene are MGHDK and SYGVNS. There are 18 residues in the CDR3.